This note documents a single T cell receptor beta chain sequence. These data originate in a study of blood T cell repertoires in COVID-19. The protocol was immunoSEQ multiplex PCR, while the TCRdb copy is restricted to in-frame clones and leaves out a portion. The table lists 150,000 to 200,000 clones, roughly 80% of them singletons, with about 14% in the top ten. V was cut by 0 bases and J by 8 bases, with 13 bases left in between. The CDR3 length is 15 residues. The germline gives CDR1 KGHDR, CDR2 SFDVKD. The source is a woman aged 70-85 years with COVID-19, enrolled during active disease. Sequences were obtained from peripheral blood. The J gene is TRBJ2-1, the V gene TRBV24-1; perhaps TRBD2 as D (6 bases). Here the CDR3 reads CATSDLSPGLDEQFF. The CDR3, as DNA: TGTGCCACCAGTGATTTGTCTCCGGGACTGGATGAGCAGTTCTTC.